The 27 T cell receptor beta chains below were found in one sample sequenced in a study of tumor-infiltrating lymphocytes in primary liver carcinoma. Researchers generated TCR beta cDNA from about 450 ng of total RNA, relying on a constant-region primer. For TCR beta, libraries were produced by three nested multiplex PCR rounds using slightly modified ARM-PCR. The opening two PCR rounds, about 11 cycles each, paired TRBV1-TRBV30 forward primers with a C-beta reverse primer. Via MiXCR, TCRdb re-called the multiplex PCR reads, giving one row per CDR3 protein. The repertoire includes 190,000 or so distinct CDR3 sequences, roughly two thirds of them detected once, and 5.5% to 9% sits in the top ten. RNA was extracted from whole blood without cell sorting, alongside germline DNA. Sequences were obtained from peripheral blood. The receptors shown here come from a woman aged 60 to 75 with primary liver carcinoma and hepatitis B virus infection.

In this sample, this clonotype turned up once. Germline and junction disagree at one end, which may indicate a read error. The chain employs TRBV12-3 or TRBV12-4 and TRBJ1-6; perhaps TRBD1 as D (5 bases). This CDR3 comprises 18 residues. CDR3 loop: CASGFSLAGSSYNLPLHF. As DNA, the CDR3 is TGTGCCAGCGGTTTTTCGTTGGCAGGGAGCTCCTATAATTTACCCCTCCACTTT.

As regards this clonotype: A much larger clonotype is one base distant, so this may be a read error. The chain has TRBV6-5 and TRBJ2-1; 7 bases are a match to TRBD1. From germline, CDR1 is MNHEY and CDR2 SVGAGI. J gave up 8 bases and V 7 bases, and 14 bases lay outside the gene matches. This CDR3 comprises 15 residues. The chain's CDR3 is CASKVETGANHEQFF. CDR3 bases: TGTGCCAGCAAAGTGGAAACAGGGGCAAACCATGAGCAGTTCTTC.

About this clonotype: A much larger clonotype is one base distant, so this may be a read error. The chain employs TRBV6-5 and TRBJ2-7; D tentatively fits TRBD1 or TRBD2 (5 bases each). This CDR3 spans 13 amino acids. V lost 4 bases, J lost 3 bases, and 10 bases lay in between. Germline lookup yields CDR1 MNHEY and CDR2 SVGAGI. The CDR3 protein is CASSSRDGYEQYF. CDR3 sequence (DNA): TGTGCCAGCAGTTCCCGGGACGGCTACGAGCAGTACTTC.

Note on this clonotype: This is likely a read error, given that the CDR3 carries no conserved phenylalanine or tryptophan at its end. The chain combines TRBV11-2 with TRBJ2-3; D not certain. This CDR3 is built from 12 residues. CDR1 SGHAT and CDR2 FQNNGV come from the germline V gene. Written as DNA, the CDR3 is TGTGGCAGCAGCCCTTGGGCGGATACGCAGTATTTG. This gives the protein CGSSPWADTQYL.

As to this clonotype: A single base separates this from a much larger clone, so it may be a read error. V is TRBV6-6 and J is TRBJ1-4; a possible D gene is TRBD1 (5 bases). The length of the CDR3 is 15 residues. Germline V gene lookup returns CDR1 MNHNY and CDR2 SVGAGI (reference sequence). CDR3 loop: CASSSTTEFFEELFF. The CDR3 DNA is TGTGCCAGCAGTTCGACGACAGAGTTTTTTGAAGAACTGTTTTTT.

Notes on this clonotype: One end of the junction does not line up with germline, which may come from a read error. V is TRBV7-3 and J is TRBJ2-1; 7 bases agree with TRBD2. The CDR3 is 14 residues long. Germline lookup yields CDR1 SGHTA and CDR2 FQGTGA. CDR3 in amino acids: CASSFSGAYNEQSF. DNA of the CDR3: TGTGCCAGCAGCTTCAGCGGGGCCTACAATGAGCAGTCCTTC.

Worth noting for this clonotype: One end of the junction varies from germline; a read error may be responsible. This chain connects TRBV11-2 to TRBJ2-1, with D possibly being TRBD1 or TRBD2 (5 bases each). The CDR3 runs 14 residues. The germline gives CDR1 SGHAT, CDR2 FQNNGV. The CDR3 coding sequence is TGTGCCAGCAGCTTAAGTGGGACGTATAATGGGCAGTTCTTC. Translated, it gives CASSLSGTYNGQFF.

This clonotype was observed many times. V and J are TRBV6-6 and TRBJ1-2, with unresolved D. CDR3 size: 10 residues. CDR1 and CDR2 (germline): MNHNY, SVGAGI (reference sequence). V gave up 6 bases and J gave up 4 bases, with 3 bases separating them. The CDR3 protein is CASSLYGYTF. The CDR3 coding sequence is TGTGCCAGCAGCCTCTATGGCTACACCTTC.

Comment on this clonotype: A much larger clonotype is one base distant, so this may be a read error. The V gene is TRBV5-8, the J gene TRBJ2-7, with D hard to call. Germline-derived CDR1 and CDR2 are SGHTS and YDEGEE. This CDR3 has 11 residues. The DNA for the CDR3 is TGTGCCAGCAGCTTGGACGGGCCCCGGATCTTC. Translating gives CASSLDGPRIF.

Of note for this clonotype: It may be a read error: a sequence one base away is much more abundant. The V and J genes are TRBV12-3 or TRBV12-4 and TRBJ2-7, with 9 nucleotides matching TRBD1. The CDR3 totals 15 residues. For the CDR3, the DNA is TGTGGCAGCAGTTTAAGGGACAGGGCGCCCTACGAGCAGTACTTC. The encoded protein is CGSSLRDRAPYEQYF.

There are a few counts of this clonotype. This sequence joins TRBV6-5 and TRBJ1-2; no clear D gene. The germline V and J ends were trimmed by 0 bases and 6 bases, with 5 bases remaining between them. The CDR3 is 12 residues long. Germline CDR1 reads MNHEY; CDR2 reads SVGAGI. The CDR3: CASSYSGNGYTF. The DNA for the CDR3 is TGTGCCAGCAGTTACTCAGGGAATGGCTACACCTTC.

As regards this clonotype: This may come from a read error, since a much larger clone is one base off. The chain uses TRBV12-3 or TRBV12-4 and TRBJ1-1; TRBD1 matches 7 bases. CDR3 length: 13 amino acids. DNA of the CDR3: TGTGCCAGCAGGACAGGGCTGAACACTGAAGTTTTCTTT. This sequence encodes CASRTGLNTEVFF.

In the case of this clonotype: Being one base from a much bigger clone, this may be a read error. The chain recombines TRBV6-1 with TRBJ2-2, with 7 bases identical to TRBD2. The junction had 4 bases not matched to a gene; V was cut back by 3 bases and J by 6 bases. Germline-derived CDR1 and CDR2 are MNHNS and SASEGT. This CDR3 has 14 residues. DNA of the CDR3: TGTGCCAGCAGTGAGGCTAGCGGCTCCGGGGAGCTGTTTTTT. Its protein is CASSEASGSGELFF.

Comments on this clonotype: A much larger clone differs from this one at a single base, so this may be a read error. The CDR3 loop reads CASSPPFGGDEQLF. CDR3 nucleotides: TGCGCCAGCAGCCCACCCTTTGGGGGGGATGAGCAGTTATTC. The chain employs TRBV4-1 and TRBJ2-1; 7 bases agree with TRBD2. The germline gives CDR1 MGHRA, CDR2 YSYEKL. The CDR3 is made up of 14 amino acids.

About this clonotype: This could be a read error, since a much larger clone is one nucleotide away. The genes are TRBV11-2 and TRBJ2-1; D gene unclear. CDR3 length: 13 residues. The V and J ends lost 2 bases and 8 bases respectively, with 10 bases between them. CDR1 SGHAT and CDR2 FQNNGV come from the germline V gene. The CDR3 region has the DNA TGTGCCAGCAGCTTAAATGATACCTATGAGCAGTTCTTC. Encoded protein: CASSLNDTYEQFF.

Note on this clonotype: A much larger clone is a single base away; this may be a read error. The rearrangement uses TRBV12-3 or TRBV12-4 and TRBJ2-7; 9 positions match TRBD2. Trimming at V came to 3 bases and at J to 2 bases, leaving 5 bases not matched to a gene. The length of the CDR3 is 15 residues. CDR3 region: CASSFAGTSPYEQYF. Written as DNA, the CDR3 is TGTGCCAGCAGTTTCGCGGGGACTAGCCCCTACGAGCAGTACTTC.

A note on this clonotype: The CDR3 does not end in the conserved phenylalanine or tryptophan, so this is likely a read error. Because the CDR3's place on the DNA is in doubt, the DNA is left out and the CDR3 is given as listed by TCRdb. V usage is TRBV7-9 and J usage is TRBJ1-4; the D call in the table, TRBD1, was not verified against the DNA. Germline CDR1 reads SEHNR; CDR2 reads FQNEAQ (reference sequence). The CDR3 is 14 residues long, counting both termini. The CDR3 sequence: CASSSSRGDEKLFS.

As for this clonotype: The junction does not match germline at one end; this may be a read error. This rearrangement joins TRBV5-1 to TRBJ2-1; 14 nucleotides align to TRBD2. The CDR3 is 18 residues long. Per germline, CDR1 SGHRS and CDR2 YFSETQ. As DNA, the CDR3 is TGCGCCAGAAGCTTGGTGACTAGCGGGAGGGGGAGTTACAATGAGCAGTTCTTC. Protein: CARSLVTSGRGSYNEQFF. Based on the CDR3 plus reference TRBV5-1 and TRBJ2-1, the full variable domain is KAGVTQTPRYLIKTRGQQVTLSCSPISGHRSVSWYQQTPGQGLQFLFEYFSETQRNKGNFPGRFSGRQFSNSRSEMNVSTLELGDSALYLCARSLVTSGRGSYNEQFFGPGTRLTVL.

This clonotype occurred many times. As DNA, the CDR3 is TGTGCCAGCAGCTCCCCCCAGGGGGCTCGGACTGAAGCTTTCTTT. This sequence encodes CASSSPQGARTEAFF. The chain links TRBV11-2 to TRBJ1-1; the match to TRBD1 covers 8 bases. In germline, CDR1 is SGHAT, CDR2 FQNNGV. The CDR3 contains 15 residues. The J segment lost 5 bases and the V segment lost 4 bases, leaving 9 bases of the junction unmatched.

In the case of this clonotype: One junction end does not reproduce the germline sequence, and a read error may be involved. This sequence joins TRBV11-3 and TRBJ1-1; 7 positions match TRBD1. CDR1 is SGHNT, CDR2 YENEEA, per germline. The CDR3 extends over 15 amino acids. The CDR3 bases are TGTGCCAGCTGCGGCCCGGGACAGACGAACTCTGAAGCTTTCTTT. Its translation: CASCGPGQTNSEAFF.

About this clonotype itself: Here the CDR3 omits its conserved ending phenylalanine or tryptophan, so a read error is the likely source. This chain uses TRBV6-6 with TRBJ1-2; 9 bases map to TRBD1. The CDR3 spans 15 residues. The germline V gene has CDR1 MNHNY and CDR2 SVGAGI (reference sequence). Trimming took 4 bases from V and 0 from J; bases not matched to a gene: 3. DNA for the CDR3: TGTGCCAGCAGTTCCGACAGGGGGACTAACTATGGCTACACCTAC. This codes for CASSSDRGTNYGYTY.

With respect to this clonotype: A read error may account for a junction end that differs from germline. The CDR3: CVSLRAGAYNEQFF. CDR3 coding DNA: TGTGTCAGCCTCCGGGCGGGGGCCTACAATGAGCAGTTCTTC. The V gene is TRBV11-3, the J gene TRBJ2-1; 7 bases fit TRBD2. This CDR3 spans 14 amino acids. The V gene's germline CDR1 is SGHNT and CDR2 YENEEA.

This chain uses TRBV7-3 with TRBJ1-6; a possible D gene is TRBD1 (5 bases). Germline V gene lookup returns CDR1 SGHTA and CDR2 FQGTGA. V was trimmed by 5 bases and J by 5 bases, leaving 10 bases between them. This CDR3 comprises 14 residues. As DNA, the CDR3 is TGTGCCAGCAGCCTCCAGGGAAATAATTCACCCCTCCACTTT. Translated: CASSLQGNNSPLHF.

As for this clonotype: A junction boundary mismatches the germline segment, possibly from a read error. The chain uses TRBV6-5 and TRBJ1-1; D unresolved. The CDR3 sequence is 15 residues long. Per the germline V gene, CDR1 is MNHEY and CDR2 is SVGAGI. The CDR3 sequence is CASRAGSPMNIEAFF. The CDR3 nucleotides are TGTGCCAGCAGGGCAGGTTCCCCAATGAACATTGAAGCCTTCTTT.

This clonotype appeared many times. V usage is TRBV6-6 and J usage is TRBJ1-5; maybe TRBD1 (5 bases). Trimming cost V 4 bases and J 4 bases, with 8 bases left between them. This CDR3 has 13 residues. CDR1 is MNHNY, CDR2 SVGAGI, per germline (reference sequence). This chain's CDR3 is CASSSRENQPQHF. The CDR3 region has the DNA TGTGCCAGCAGTTCCAGGGAAAATCAGCCCCAGCATTTT.

This clonotype has a count of ten or more. The chain employs TRBV6-6 and TRBJ2-7, with TRBD2 matching over 8 bases. CDR3 length equals 16 residues. Trimming cost V 0 bases and J 0 bases; bases outside gene matches: 4. CDR1 and CDR2 (germline): MNHNY, SVGAGI (reference sequence). The CDR3 DNA reads as TGTGCCAGCAGTTACTCCCCCGGGACTAGCTCCTACGAGCAGTACTTC. This sequence encodes CASSYSPGTSSYEQYF.

Note on this clonotype: A much bigger clone sits one base away, suggesting this may be a read error. Since no conserved phenylalanine or tryptophan closes the CDR3, a read error is the likely cause. This rearrangement joins TRBV5-1 to TRBJ1-6; D gene uncertain. Between the trimmed V and J ends, which lost 4 bases and 10 bases, there was a span of 15 bases. CDR1 is SGHRS, CDR2 YFSETQ, per germline. This CDR3 contains 14 residues. The DNA of the CDR3 is TGCGCCAGCAGCAGCGACATGGGATTGTCACCCCTCCACATT. Translation: CASSSDMGLSPLHI.